The present entry profiles one T cell receptor beta chain with its context. The data are from a study of blood T cell repertoires in COVID-19. Study as a whole: The United States, Italy and Spain were the sources of the acute and convalescent COVID-19 samples. Sources were T cells, B-cell-depleted T cells, or PBMCs; the material itself was cDNA or gDNA.

As processed by the authors: The authors estimated nucleated cell counts from reference gene primer amplification. Here immunoSEQ multiplex PCR was the method, and the copy in TCRdb shows in-frame clones only, minus some. The V and J calls and clone size are taken from that table; D and trimming were inferred from the DNA. Of around 250,000 clones listed, more than 75% are singletons. From germline, CDR1 is SGHNT and CDR2 YYREEE (reference sequence). The CDR3 consists of 16 residues. After removal of 3 bases from V and 5 bases from J, the junction contained 8 bases not matched to a gene. The chain has TRBV5-4 and TRBJ2-2; TRBD1 aligns across 9 bases. The clonotype was recovered from a woman between 70 and 85 years old with active or convalescent COVID-19. Sequenced input: peripheral blood. CDR3 coding DNA: TGTGCCAGCAGCTCTCCCGGGACAGGGAATACCGGGGAGCTGTTTTTT. Translated: CASSSPGTGNTGELFF.